This TCR beta chain was profiled in a study of T-cell reconstitution after alpha-beta-depleted transplantation in children. Study outcomes and limitations: T cells produced anew were the main source of T-cell counts and diversity one year after transplant. Surviving recipient cells, namely T cells and thymic progenitors, were the source of high day-60 TCRbeta diversity in some patients.

Construction of the TCRbeta library involved unique molecular identifiers. TCRdb re-derived calls from the PCR reads in MiXCR, one entry per CDR3 protein. The data hold 200,000 or so distinct CDR3 sequences, with under 8.5% observed a single time. A remark on this clonotype: As yet, its antigen is unknown.

The J segment lost 0 bases and the V segment lost 2 bases, leaving 6 bases of the junction unmatched. This CDR3 is built from 16 residues. Germline V gives CDR1 GTSNPN, CDR2 SVGIG (reference sequence). The rearrangement joins TRBV30 to TRBJ2-2; 7 bases are a match to TRBD2. The TCR comes from a male patient between 2 and 10 years old who had a stem cell transplant for acute myeloid leukemia, so the T cells may come from the graft donor. The sequencing used PBMCs, mostly from graft donor cells, collected 360 days after TCRalphabeta/CD19-depleted stem cell transplant. This chain's CDR3 is CAWSSREEANTGELFF. CDR3 nucleotides: TGTGCCTGGAGTTCCCGGGAGGAAGCGAACACCGGGGAGCTGTTTTTT.